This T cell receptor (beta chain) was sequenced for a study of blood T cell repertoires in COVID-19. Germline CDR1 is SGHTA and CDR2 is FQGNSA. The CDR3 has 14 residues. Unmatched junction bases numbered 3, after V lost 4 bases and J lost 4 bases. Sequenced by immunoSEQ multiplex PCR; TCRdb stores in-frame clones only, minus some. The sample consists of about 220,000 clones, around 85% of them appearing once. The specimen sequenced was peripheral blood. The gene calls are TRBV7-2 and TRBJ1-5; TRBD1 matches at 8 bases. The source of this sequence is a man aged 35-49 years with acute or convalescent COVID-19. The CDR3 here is CASSSGTGNQPQHF. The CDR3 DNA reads TGTGCCAGCAGCTCAGGGACAGGTAATCAGCCCCAGCATTTT.